This T cell receptor (beta chain) originates from a study of shared clonotypes between healthy human individuals. Study-wide results and limits: An expected dependence of interdonor clonotype sharing on sequencing depth was noted. The study sampled only blood, and tissue repertoires likely differ.

This clone was seen only once. What it binds is not known. Only in-frame clones appear in the TCRdb table, and some are missing; sequencing was by immunoSEQ multiplex PCR. Of about 2.4 million clones listed, approximately 92% are singletons. The CDR3 runs to 13 residues. With 5 bases removed from V and 3 bases from J, the gap between germline ends came to 12 bases. The V gene's germline CDR1 is SQVTM and CDR2 ANQGSEA. Sequencing was done on a sample of naive CD4+ T cells sorted from blood. The subset: CD45RA+ positively selected. The source is a man between 18 and 29 years old in good health. This chain links TRBV29-1 with TRBJ2-3; D may be TRBD2 (5 bases). CDR3 region: CSVLAALTDTQYF. CDR3 in DNA: TGCAGCGTTCTAGCAGCTCTTACAGATACGCAGTATTTT.